The sample holds a few counts of the clone carrying this T cell receptor beta chain. Its antigen is not known. This sample was included in a study of T cell repertoires and leukemia-associated antigens. About the study: Each sample gave roughly 3.3 to 5.0 million effective reads. Study outcomes and limitations: No significant group difference appeared in Vbeta, Jbeta or VDJ counts.

TCRdb fed the 5' RACE reads into MiXCR, producing one record per CDR3 protein. Here the sample spans over 10,000 distinct CDR3 sequences, 35% to 50% being singletons. The J segment lost 2 bases and the V segment lost 6 bases, leaving 5 bases of the junction unmatched. CDR3 length: 16 amino acids. The source is a female donor in good health. Sequencing input: CD3+ T cells sorted from blood and cultured. The chain uses TRBV12-3 or TRBV12-4 and TRBJ2-1; 12 nucleotides align to TRBD2. The CDR3 coding sequence is TGTGCCAGCAGCCGTCTAGCGGGAGGGACCTACAATGAGCAGTTCTTC. Its protein product is CASSRLAGGTYNEQFF.